Following are 8 T cell receptor beta chains from one sample sequenced in a study of post-analysis software for immune sequencing data (dated by TCRdb to about 2015). These TCRs are of unknown antigen specificity. The library was obtained by PCR. The data were produced on an Illumina HiSeq 2500. Unique molecular identifiers were incorporated into TCR beta cDNA libraries to reduce PCR and sequencing biases. Through fastp at Q25 and MiXCR, TCRdb rebuilt clones from the public reads, retaining in-frame beta chains. Duplicate CDR3 protein sequences are folded into a single record with the most common DNA and genes. This sample comprises some 690,000 distinct CDR3 sequences, roughly 30% of them detected only once. Around 0.6% of the sample is held by the ten biggest clonotypes. Overall study results and their limits: Four or five TRBV segments, including TRBV5-6, TRBV5-1 and TRBV20-1, were significantly more frequent in patients than controls.

Sequencing was performed on blood. The origin of the receptors is a girl aged 5-17 years with multiple sclerosis.

This chain connects TRBV28 to TRBJ2-3; 10 nucleotides align to TRBD2. V dropped 6 bases and J dropped 4; count of bases not matched to a gene: 1. Germline CDR1 MDHEN, CDR2 SYDVKM. The CDR3 covers 13 residues. CDR3 bases: TGTGCCAGCAGGGGACTAGCGCCAGATACGCAGTATTTT. As protein: CASRGLAPDTQYF.

The CDR3 nucleotides are TGTGCCAGCAGTTACCAGGGAAACCAAGAGACCCAGTACTTC. Its translation: CASSYQGNQETQYF. V usage is TRBV6-6 and J usage is TRBJ2-5, with TRBD1 as a possible D gene (5 bases). The CDR3 totals 14 residues. Germline-derived CDR1 and CDR2 are MNHNY and SVGAGI (reference sequence). Between the trimmed V and J ends, which lost 2 bases and 0 bases, there was a span of 7 bases.

This clonotype was found a few times. V gene TRBV7-2 combines with J gene TRBJ1-2; tentatively, D is TRBD1 (6 bases). The CDR3 sequence is 13 residues long. The germline V gene encodes CDR1 SGHTA and CDR2 FQGNSA. V shed 5 bases and J shed 4 bases, with 11 bases lying between them. In DNA form, the CDR3 reads TGTGCCAGCAGCCGGACAGTCCCCTATGGCTACACCTTC. Translating it yields CASSRTVPYGYTF.

The J gene is TRBJ2-1, the V gene TRBV20-1, with D uncertain. V lost 3 bases, J lost 0 bases, and 12 bases lay in between. Per the germline V gene, CDR1 is DFQATT and CDR2 is SNEGSKA (reference sequence). The CDR3 covers 15 residues. The CDR3 DNA reads as TGCAGTGCTAGTGGGTCCCACAGCTCCTACAATGAGCAGTTCTTC. It translates to CSASGSHSSYNEQFF.

This clonotype was detected a few times. This rearrangement joins TRBV20-1 to TRBJ2-5; the D is unclear. The CDR3 is 13 amino acids. V lost 3 bases to trimming and J lost 2 bases, with 10 bases between them. CDR1 and CDR2 (germline): DFQATT, SNEGSKA (reference sequence). The CDR3 DNA reads as TGCAGTGCTAGGAGTGACCGGCAAGAGACCCAGTACTTC. It translates to CSARSDRQETQYF.

A few counts support this clonotype. V is TRBV18 and J is TRBJ1-2, with 8 bases identical to TRBD1. After removal of 6 bases from V and 5 bases from J, the junction contained 8 bases not matched to a gene. This CDR3 comprises 14 residues. CDR1 is KGHSH and CDR2 is LQKENI in the germline V gene. CDR3 sequence reads: CASSQDREAYGYTF. In nucleotides, the CDR3 is TGTGCCAGCTCCCAGGACAGGGAGGCTTATGGCTACACCTTC.

In this sample, this clonotype turned up a few times. This chain links TRBV29-1 with TRBJ2-2; D is unclear. The V gene lost 4 bases and the J gene lost 8 bases, with 8 bases spanning the gap. This CDR3 region has 11 residues. Germline assignment: CDR1 SQVTM and CDR2 ANQGSEA. CDR3 amino acids: CSVGGLGELFF. In DNA, the CDR3 is TGCAGCGTTGGAGGTTTGGGGGAGCTGTTTTTT.

This clonotype was detected only a few times. The chain couples TRBV7-2 to TRBJ2-7; TRBD1 aligns across 7 bases. This CDR3 has 16 amino acids. V shed 5 bases and J 3 bases; nucleotides not matched to a gene: 13. Germline lookup yields CDR1 SGHTA and CDR2 FQGNSA. DNA for the CDR3: TGTGCCAGCAGCCCAGGGATAGGGGGCGCGTTCTACGAGCAGTACTTC. Its translation: CASSPGIGGAFYEQYF.